This T cell receptor (beta chain) comes out of a study of T cells after yellow fever vaccination. Each CDR3 protein gets one entry after TCRdb re-called the 5' RACE reads with MiXCR. The sample lists 310,000 or so distinct CDR3 sequences; around 7% were seen once. This clonotype was seen many times. The CDR3 is 13 residues long. CDR1 is SGHTA, CDR2 FQGNSA, per germline. Trimming took off 5 bases at V and 6 bases at J, with 14 bases between the two ends. The J gene is TRBJ2-7, the V gene TRBV7-2; D not resolved. This specimen consisted of PBMCs, obtained approximately 47 days after the first yellow fever vaccination. The origin of this receptor is a man younger than 35 who received the YFV17D yellow fever vaccine. The CDR3 nucleotides read TGTGCCAGCAGCCCCCCGGGTCCAAGCGAGCAGTACTTC. Translated, it gives CASSPPGPSEQYF.